Listed here are 27 T cell receptor beta chains from one sample, sequenced in a study of blood T cells in healthy people across ages. Then a second PCR, running roughly 7 to 11 cycles, was carried out with a sample-barcoded 5' primer and a J-beta primer mix. TCRdb fed the 5' RACE reads into MiXCR, producing one record per CDR3 protein. The profile covers hundreds of thousands of distinct CDR3 sequences, with 58% appearing a single time and 30% to 45% taken by the ten largest. Sequencing was carried out using blood. The receptors originated from a man in his sixties in good health.

The rearrangement joins TRBV29-1 to TRBJ2-7; D gene uncertain. The CDR3 sequence is 11 residues long. Between the trimmed V and J ends, which lost 5 bases and 3 bases, there was a span of 8 bases. The V gene's germline CDR1 is SQVTM and CDR2 ANQGSEA. The CDR3 protein is CSVRRSYEQYF. In DNA, the CDR3 is TGCAGCGTTAGACGGAGCTACGAGCAGTACTTC.

The genes are TRBV20-1 and TRBJ1-2; 7 bases align to TRBD1. The CDR3 is 15 amino acids. Losses at the gene ends were 3 bases for V and 6 bases for J; bases not matched to a gene: 13. Looked up from germline, CDR1 is DFQATT and CDR2 is SNEGSKA (reference sequence). CDR3 protein: CSARGETGKFDGYTF. The CDR3 coding sequence is TGCAGTGCTAGGGGGGAGACAGGGAAATTCGATGGCTACACCTTC.

This sequence joins TRBV20-1 and TRBJ2-3; 8 nucleotides match TRBD2. V shed 8 bases, J shed 0 bases, and the junction held 10 bases outside the gene matches. There are 15 residues in the CDR3. The germline V gene has CDR1 DFQATT and CDR2 SNEGSKA (reference sequence). CDR3 sequence (DNA): TGCAGTACCACTGGGGAGCGGGGGAGCACAGATACGCAGTATTTT. Translating gives CSTTGERGSTDTQYF.

This clonotype was detected a few times. The CDR3: CASSLVTGRNYEQYF. Here the CDR3 DNA reads TGTGCCAGCAGCTTAGTGACAGGGCGAAATTACGAGCAGTACTTC. The chain uses TRBV7-9 and TRBJ2-7; 7 bases match TRBD1. V shed 1 base and J 4 bases; nucleotides not matched to a gene: 7. The CDR3 loop spans 15 amino acids. Germline V gives CDR1 SEHNR, CDR2 FQNEAQ (reference sequence).

This chain joins TRBV9 and TRBJ1-1, with D possibly TRBD1 on 5 matching bases. The V gene's germline CDR1 is SGDLS and CDR2 YYNGEE. The CDR3 is 15 amino acids. Between the trimmed V and J ends, which lost 0 bases and 1 base, there was a span of 10 bases. The CDR3 loop reads CASSVDGTENTEAFF. The CDR3 DNA reads as TGTGCCAGCAGCGTAGATGGGACTGAGAACACTGAAGCTTTCTTT.

The J gene is TRBJ2-5, the V gene TRBV30, with D unresolved. The germline CDR1 and CDR2 sequences are GTSNPN and SVGIG (reference sequence). The CDR3 runs to 13 residues. The germline V and J ends were trimmed by 2 bases and 2 bases, with 9 bases remaining between them. CDR3 sequence reads: CAWSMSKQETQYF. The CDR3 DNA reads as TGTGCCTGGAGTATGTCTAAACAAGAGACCCAGTACTTC.

This clonotype showed up just a few times. The chain carries TRBV7-2 and TRBJ1-2; maybe TRBD1 (6 bases). V gave up 5 bases and J gave up 8 bases, with 27 bases separating them. This CDR3 spans 17 amino acids. Germline V CDR1 and CDR2: SGHTA, FQGNSA. CDR3 sequence: CASSRTRTGGPDGGYTF. DNA for the CDR3: TGTGCCAGCAGCCGTACCCGGACGGGGGGGCCCGACGGAGGCTACACCTTC.

The rearrangement links TRBV27 to TRBJ2-7, with a tentative D call TRBD1 (5 bases). CDR3 length: 14 amino acids. Germline V gives CDR1 MNHEY, CDR2 SMNVEV (reference sequence). Trimming stripped 5 bases from V and 4 bases from J, with 15 bases between. CDR3 loop: CASSPAGFGYEQYF. In nucleotides, the CDR3 is TGTGCCAGCAGTCCGGCAGGGTTCGGGTACGAGCAGTACTTC.

The V gene is TRBV5-1, the J gene TRBJ2-5; D unclear. The J call is uncertain, as TRBJ2-7 better fits the DNA end. This CDR3 region has 13 residues. The germline gives CDR1 SGHRS, CDR2 YFSETQ. The CDR3 is CASSAFRVDEQYF. CDR3 coding DNA: TGCGCCAGCAGCGCCTTTCGGGTCGACGAGCAGTACTTC.

The CDR3 nucleotides read TGCGCCAGCAGCCAACAGATCAGGGTGGACTATGGCTACACCTTC. It specifies CASSQQIRVDYGYTF. The chain carries TRBV4-1 and TRBJ1-2; D is perhaps TRBD1 (5 bases). Germline CDR1 is MGHRA and CDR2 is YSYEKL. CDR3 length: 15 residues. Trimming took off 2 bases at V and 3 bases at J, with 13 bases between the two ends.

This chain connects TRBV7-2 to TRBJ2-7, with D possibly being TRBD2 (5 bases). V was clipped by 5 bases and J by 4 bases, with 12 bases between them. The CDR3 has 13 amino acids. Per the germline V gene, CDR1 is SGHTA and CDR2 is FQGNSA. CDR3 sequence (DNA): TGTGCCAGCAGCGTAGTCGCGGGTTACGAGCAGTACTTC. Its protein is CASSVVAGYEQYF.

The V and J genes are TRBV5-1 and TRBJ2-1, with 15 bases identical to TRBD2. V shed 0 bases, J shed 8 bases, and the junction held 3 bases outside the gene matches. Germline V gene data show CDR1 as SGHRS and CDR2 as YFSETQ. The CDR3 loop spans 16 amino acids. The CDR3 DNA sequence: TGCGCCAGCAGCTTGGGGACTAGCGGGGGGGCATATGAGCAGTTCTTC. As protein: CASSLGTSGGAYEQFF.

Regarding this clonotype: The junction departs from the called germline gene at one end, perhaps through a read error. The rearrangement uses TRBV28 and TRBJ2-1; D might be TRBD2 (5 bases). Germline-derived CDR1 and CDR2 are MDHEN and SYDVKM. The length of the CDR3 is 13 residues. This CDR3 is CASRESGVNERYF. The CDR3 nucleotides read TGTGCCAGCAGAGAGTCTGGAGTCAATGAGCGGTACTTC. Complete variable domain (other parts from reference TRBV28 and TRBJ2-1): DVKVTQSSRYLVKRTGEKVFLECVQDMDHENMFWYRQDPGLGLRLIYFSYDVKMKEKGDIPEGYSVSREKKERFSLILESASTNQTSMYLCASRESGVNERYFGPGTRLTVL.

Here the CDR3 DNA reads TGTGCCAGCAGCCAGGCTAACATAAGGGGGACCCAGTACTTC. This gives the protein CASSQANIRGTQYF. The chain uses TRBV7-6 and TRBJ2-7, with D possibly matching TRBD1 (5 bases). Near its end, the DNA agrees better with TRBJ2-5, so the J call may be wrong. The CDR3 is 14 residues long. Germline V gene data show CDR1 as SGHVS and CDR2 as FNYEAQ.

The chain combines TRBV15 with TRBJ2-5; D is unresolved. V was clipped by 1 base and J by 3 bases, with 12 bases between them. Germline V gene sequence: CDR1 LNHNV, CDR2 YYDKDF (reference sequence). CDR3 length: 15 residues. DNA of the CDR3: TGTGCCACCAGCAGAGCGCCGACATTTAAAGAGACCCAGTACTTC. It specifies CATSRAPTFKETQYF.

J is TRBJ2-5 and V is TRBV6-2 or TRBV6-3; 8 nucleotides align to TRBD1. The V and J ends lost 7 bases and 1 base, in that order; junction bases with no gene match: 11. The CDR3 loop spans 16 amino acids. Looked up from germline, CDR1 is MNHEY and CDR2 is SVGEGT. The CDR3 region is CASKKSGTGFQETQYF. In DNA, the CDR3 is TGTGCCAGCAAAAAATCCGGGACAGGATTCCAAGAGACCCAGTACTTC.

The V call is TRBV6-6, the J call TRBJ2-2; D remains unclear. From germline, CDR1 is MNHNY and CDR2 SVGAGI (reference sequence). This CDR3 is 11 amino acids long. The V gene lost 7 bases and the J gene lost 5 bases, with 5 bases spanning the gap. This CDR3 is CASISTGELFF. CDR3 nucleotide sequence: TGTGCCAGCATATCAACCGGGGAGCTGTTTTTT.

The rearrangement joins TRBV5-1 to TRBJ2-3, with 13 bases identical to TRBD2. J lost 1 base, V lost 5 bases, and 4 bases had no gene match. The germline CDR1 and CDR2 sequences are SGHRS and YFSETQ. The CDR3 has 16 residues. The CDR3 loop reads CASRSGTSGGTDTQYF. The DNA for the CDR3 is TGCGCCAGCAGATCTGGGACTAGCGGGGGCACAGATACGCAGTATTTT.

The chain has TRBV6-1 and TRBJ2-7; D perhaps matches TRBD2 (7 bases). Germline V gene sequence: CDR1 MNHNS, CDR2 SASEGT. Trimming cost V 3 bases and J 0 bases, with 15 bases left between them. The CDR3 has 16 amino acids. CDR3 in amino acids: CASSDWGGASSYEQYF. CDR3 bases: TGTGCCAGCAGTGATTGGGGGGGCGCGAGCTCCTACGAGCAGTACTTC.

The J gene is TRBJ1-5, the V gene TRBV18, with 7 bases fitting TRBD1. CDR3 length: 15 residues. CDR1 is KGHSH, CDR2 LQKENI, per germline. Unmatched junction bases numbered 4, after V lost 3 bases and J lost 2 bases. The CDR3 DNA sequence: TGTGCCAGCTCACCGACAGGGATTGGCAATCAGCCCCAGCATTTT. Amino acids: CASSPTGIGNQPQHF.

Only a few counts were recorded for this clonotype. CDR3 amino acids: CASSQDPGSGGLYNEQFF. As DNA, the CDR3 is TGCGCCAGCAGCCAAGATCCCGGTAGCGGGGGGCTTTACAATGAGCAGTTCTTC. The chain has TRBV4-1 and TRBJ2-1, with 10 bases aligning to TRBD2. Germline lookup yields CDR1 MGHRA and CDR2 YSYEKL. There are 18 residues in the CDR3. Germline trimming cut 0 bases from V and 4 bases from J; bases unmatched to any gene: 9.

This clonotype was recorded once. The chain uses TRBV15 and TRBJ2-3; no firm D call. The CDR3 loop spans 16 amino acids. V dropped 3 bases and J dropped 0 bases, with 13 bases sitting between them. In germline, CDR1 is LNHNV, CDR2 YYDKDF (reference sequence). Here the CDR3 DNA reads TGTGCCACCAGCAGCGCCGCAGCTTATAGCACAGATACGCAGTATTTT. This codes for CATSSAAAYSTDTQYF.

The CDR3 sequence is CASSFSTNSPLHF. The CDR3 DNA reads TGCGCCAGCAGCTTTTCTACTAATTCACCCCTCCACTTT. The chain uses TRBV5-1 and TRBJ1-6; D uncertain. The CDR3 is 13 residues long. V was cut by 2 bases and J by 6 bases, with 6 bases left in between. Per germline, CDR1 SGHRS and CDR2 YFSETQ.

The chain carries TRBV20-1 and TRBJ1-5; maybe TRBD1 (5 bases). The germline gives CDR1 DFQATT, CDR2 SNEGSKA (reference sequence). This CDR3 comprises 17 residues. V was shortened by 3 bases and J by 2 bases, with 20 bases between the two germline ends. The CDR3 loop is CSARTMTDSWGNQPQHF. The CDR3 region has the DNA TGCAGTGCTAGGACCATGACAGACTCTTGGGGCAATCAGCCCCAGCATTTT.

The rearrangement links TRBV29-1 to TRBJ2-1; 8 nucleotides agree with TRBD2. The J segment lost 5 bases and the V segment lost 1 base, leaving 4 bases of the junction unmatched. CDR3 size: 14 residues. Germline assignment: CDR1 SQVTM and CDR2 ANQGSEA. The DNA of the CDR3 is TGCAGCGTTGAAGGGCGGGGGGCGCACAATGAGCAGTTCTTC. It yields the protein CSVEGRGAHNEQFF.

This clonotype was recorded at least ten times. The chain has TRBV5-1 and TRBJ1-2, with 8 positions matching TRBD1. This CDR3 has 13 residues. Germline loops: CDR1 SGHRS, CDR2 YFSETQ. Trimming cost V 0 bases and J 8 bases; bases outside gene matches: 3. The CDR3 is CASSLGQGNGYTF. The CDR3 DNA reads TGCGCCAGCAGCTTGGGACAGGGGAACGGCTACACCTTC.

For the CDR3, the DNA is TGCGCCAGCAGCCAAGCTAGCGGGGGGTCCCTCTACAATGAGCAGTTCTTC. Translating gives CASSQASGGSLYNEQFF. The rearrangement links TRBV4-1 to TRBJ2-1; 11 bases map to TRBD2. CDR3 length: 17 amino acids. Losses at the gene ends were 1 base for V and 3 bases for J; bases not matched to a gene: 5. Germline values: CDR1 MGHRA, CDR2 YSYEKL.